These 4 T cell receptor beta chains were sequenced from one sample in a study of control samples from healthy donors and cancer patients. Profiled with immunoSEQ multiplex PCR; TCRdb holds only in-frame clones, not every one. The table lists over 200,000 clones, roughly 80% of them singletons. Sequenced: PBMCs. All receptors come from a woman aged 55-75 years with lung cancer.

The chain is built from TRBV6-4 and TRBJ2-5; 16 bases align to TRBD2. The J segment lost 4 bases and the V segment lost 6 bases, leaving 20 bases of the junction unmatched. CDR3 length: 21 residues. Germline values: CDR1 MRHNA, CDR2 SNTAGT. DNA for the CDR3: TGTGCCAGCAGGGACGGGACTAGCGGGAGGGCAGAATGTGCCCAGCTAGAGACCCAGTACTTC. It specifies CASRDGTSGRAECAQLETQYF.

This clone was observed a few times. The chain carries TRBV6-6 and TRBJ2-3, with D perhaps TRBD2 (6 bases). CDR3 length equals 13 residues. The V and J ends lost 7 bases and 0 bases respectively, with 8 bases between them. Per germline, CDR1 MNHNY and CDR2 SVGAGI (reference sequence). Here the CDR3 DNA reads TGTGCCAGCACGCGGGACAGCACAGATACGCAGTATTTT. Translation: CASTRDSTDTQYF.

This clone was seen more than once but under ten times. V gene TRBV5-1 combines with J gene TRBJ2-3; 7 nucleotides match TRBD1. CDR1 and CDR2 (germline): SGHRS, YFSETQ. V was pared by 2 bases and J by 1 base, with 4 bases of the junction left unmatched. The CDR3 sequence is 15 residues long. As DNA, the CDR3 is TGCGCCAGCAGCTTAGAGGACAGGCGCACAGATACGCAGTATTTT. Amino acids: CASSLEDRRTDTQYF. Filled out from reference TRBV5-1 and TRBJ2-3, the complete variable domain reads KAGVTQTPRYLIKTRGQQVTLSCSPISGHRSVSWYQQTPGQGLQFLFEYFSETQRNKGNFPGRFSGRQFSNSRSEMNVSTLELGDSALYLCASSLEDRRTDTQYFGPGTRLTVL.

This chain connects TRBV2 to TRBJ2-1; 8 bases agree with TRBD2. Germline loops: CDR1 SNHLY, CDR2 FYNNEI. The CDR3 consists of 15 residues. Trimming at V came to 6 bases and at J to 10 bases, leaving 14 bases not matched to a gene. In nucleotides, the CDR3 is TGTGCCAGCAGGGGGATAGCGGGAAAGATTGGGGAGCAGTTCTTC. This translates into CASRGIAGKIGEQFF.